The 16 T cell receptor beta chains in this list originate from one sample, sequenced in a study of CD4 T cells in relation to SARS-CoV-2 and coronaviruses. Unexposed donor CD4+ T cells date from about 2011-2018, before the COVID-19 pandemic. CD4+ T cells were isolated from the cells after about 11 days of culture. Their recognized antigens are unknown. The protocol was immunoSEQ multiplex PCR, while the TCRdb copy is restricted to in-frame clones and leaves out a portion. The sample has about 23,000 clones; 76% are singletons. The sequencing input was CD4+ T cells from PBMCs, cultured in vitro. The receptor source for this set is a human donor in good health.

This clone occurred a few times. The chain uses TRBV27 and TRBJ2-7; D is unclear. CDR1 is MNHEY, CDR2 SMNVEV, per germline (reference sequence). This CDR3 has 13 residues. Trimming shortened V by 2 bases and J by 9 bases, and 14 bases separated the two germline ends. The CDR3 loop is CASSLQPKIRQYF. The CDR3 DNA reads TGTGCCAGCAGTTTACAACCGAAGATTCGGCAGTACTTC.

This chain links TRBV29-1 with TRBJ1-5, with no clear D. The CDR3 is 13 residues long. Looked up from germline, CDR1 is SQVTM and CDR2 is ANQGSEA. V lost 3 bases and J lost 1, with 7 bases in between. CDR3 amino acids: CSVEMGSNQPQHF. The CDR3, as DNA: TGCAGCGTTGAGATGGGGAGCAATCAGCCCCAGCATTTT. The whole variable domain, filled in from reference TRBV29-1 and TRBJ1-5, reads SAVISQKPSRDICQRGTSLTIQCQVDSQVTMMFWYRQQPGQSLTLIATANQGSEATYESGFVIDKFPISRPNLTFSTLTVSNMSPEDSSIYLCSVEMGSNQPQHFGDGTRLSIL.

V usage is TRBV5-6 and J usage is TRBJ1-4; D is unclear. The CDR3 spans 19 residues. CDR1 and CDR2 from the germline V gene are SGHDT and YYEEEE. V was clipped by 0 bases and J by 4 bases, with 22 bases between them. The CDR3 spells CASSLEAGAGFSVNEKLFF. The CDR3 DNA reads as TGTGCCAGCAGCTTGGAAGCCGGAGCAGGATTTAGTGTTAATGAAAAACTGTTTTTT.

The chain employs TRBV7-9 and TRBJ2-5; the match to TRBD2 covers 7 bases. This CDR3 is built from 15 residues. The trim removed 5 bases at V and 5 bases at J, leaving 11 bases unmatched. Germline assignment: CDR1 SEHNR and CDR2 FQNEAQ (reference sequence). This chain's CDR3 is CASSPPGRGEETQYF. The CDR3 nucleotides are TGTGCCAGCAGCCCCCCAGGACGGGGGGAGGAGACCCAGTACTTC.

V and J are TRBV5-4 and TRBJ2-7; TRBD2 matches 10 bases. CDR3 length equals 19 residues. J gave up 4 bases and V 1 base, and 17 bases lay outside the gene matches. Germline V lookup: CDR1 SGHNT, CDR2 YYREEE (reference sequence). The CDR3 is CASSLYTSGKVLREYEQYF. In DNA form, the CDR3 reads TGTGCCAGCAGCTTGTATACTAGCGGGAAGGTCCTACGTGAATACGAGCAGTACTTC.

The chain is built from TRBV3-1 (or the pseudogene TRBV3-2) and TRBJ1-2, with 7 bases fitting TRBD1. Germline CDR1 is LGHDT and CDR2 is YNNKEL (reference sequence). The CDR3 sequence is 15 residues long. The V and J ends lost 6 bases and 0 bases, in that order; junction bases with no gene match: 7. The CDR3 loop reads CASSPGGLSNYGYTF. DNA for the CDR3: TGTGCCAGCAGTCCAGGGGGGCTCTCTAACTATGGCTACACCTTC.

The sample holds one count of this clone. This chain connects TRBV19 to TRBJ1-4; D remains unclear. V lost 4 bases and J 6 bases, leaving 12 bases between the germline ends. This CDR3 has 14 amino acids. CDR1 and CDR2 from the germline V gene are LNHDA and SQIVND (reference sequence). CDR3 protein: CASSTGVLDEKLFF. CDR3 bases: TGTGCCAGTAGTACCGGGGTACTGGATGAAAAACTGTTTTTT.

J is TRBJ1-1 and V is TRBV3-1 (or the pseudogene TRBV3-2); D gene ambiguous. Trimming left V 1 base short and J 5 bases short, with 5 bases between. CDR3 size: 12 residues. CDR1 LGHDT and CDR2 YNNKEL come from the germline V gene (reference sequence). DNA for the CDR3: TGTGCCAGCAGCCAAGCGGGGACTGAAGCTTTCTTT. Encoded protein: CASSQAGTEAFF.

J is TRBJ1-4 and V is TRBV28; weak D call: TRBD1 (6 bases). Germline values: CDR1 MDHEN, CDR2 SYDVKM. The V and J ends lost 5 bases and 7 bases respectively, with 20 bases between them. The CDR3 is 16 residues long. The CDR3 DNA reads TGTGCCAGCAGTCCCCCGTTGTGGGGGGCAGGTGAAAAACTGTTTTTT. Its translation is CASSPPLWGAGEKLFF.

The V and J genes are TRBV29-1 and TRBJ2-6; no clear D. Germline V CDR1 and CDR2: SQVTM, ANQGSEA. V shed 4 bases and J shed 0 bases, with 10 bases lying between them. The length of the CDR3 is 15 residues. The DNA for the CDR3 is TGCAGCGTTGCTCGGGTCCTCTCTGGGGCCAACGTCCTGACTTTC. Translating it yields CSVARVLSGANVLTF.

The chain joins TRBV5-8 to TRBJ2-1; D is unclear. This CDR3 has 12 amino acids. Germline CDR1 SGHTS, CDR2 YDEGEE. V lost 6 bases to trimming and J lost 5 bases, with 9 bases between them. This chain's CDR3 is CASTRGDNEQFF. CDR3 coding DNA: TGTGCCAGCACCCGTGGTGACAATGAGCAGTTCTTC.

This clone was found once. V usage is TRBV5-1 and J usage is TRBJ1-2; a possible D gene is TRBD1 (5 bases). CDR3 length: 15 amino acids. Trimming removed 0 bases at V and 4 bases at J, with 13 bases between. Germline values: CDR1 SGHRS, CDR2 YFSETQ. CDR3 in DNA: TGCGCCAGCAGCTTGGGACAGCCTTACGCCTATGGCTACACCTTC. Its translation: CASSLGQPYAYGYTF.

This sequence joins TRBV30 and TRBJ2-2; D is unresolved. V was clipped by 2 bases and J by 0 bases, with 4 bases between them. The CDR3 totals 13 residues. From germline, CDR1 is GTSNPN and CDR2 SVGIG (reference sequence). Here the CDR3 DNA reads TGTGCCTGGAGTCTTACGAACACCGGGGAGCTGTTTTTT. It codes for CAWSLTNTGELFF.

The chain recombines TRBV27 with TRBJ2-6; no firm D call. The CDR3 covers 17 residues. The germline V gene has CDR1 MNHEY and CDR2 SMNVEV (reference sequence). Trimming left V 6 bases short and J 4 bases short, with 19 bases between. The CDR3 here is CASSPVRVTSGANVLTF. The CDR3 DNA reads TGTGCCAGCAGCCCCGTTCGAGTCACTTCGGGGGCCAACGTCCTGACTTTC.

The chain uses TRBV5-4 and TRBJ1-1; maybe TRBD1 (5 bases). Germline V lookup: CDR1 SGHNT, CDR2 YYREEE (reference sequence). The germline V and J ends were trimmed by 3 bases and 4 bases, with 7 bases remaining between them. CDR3 length equals 12 residues. The CDR3 is CASSWRGTEAFF. CDR3 nucleotide sequence: TGTGCCAGCAGCTGGAGGGGCACTGAAGCTTTCTTT. The whole variable domain, filled in from reference TRBV5-4 and TRBJ1-1, reads ETGVTQSPTHLIKTRGQQVTLRCSSQSGHNTVSWYQQALGQGPQFIFQYYREEENGRGNFPPRFSGLQFPNYSSELNVNALELDDSALYLCASSWRGTEAFFGQGTRLTVV.

This rearrangement joins TRBV12-3 or TRBV12-4 to TRBJ2-1; no reliable D call. CDR3 size: 11 residues. V was shortened by 4 bases and J by 15 bases, with 13 bases between the two germline ends. The CDR3 region is CASSYHSVTFF. Written as DNA, the CDR3 is TGTGCCAGCAGTTACCACTCAGTAACGTTCTTC.